Presented here are 6 T cell receptor beta chains from one specimen sequenced in a study of T cells in Graves' hyperthyroidism and ophthalmopathy. The investigators amplified TCR beta CDR3 regions from RNA transcripts. First-round RT-PCR of the TCR CDR3 relied on the HTBI primer set. Via MiXCR, TCRdb re-called the multiplex PCR reads, giving one row per CDR3 protein. The sample lists under 750,000 distinct CDR3 sequences; about 17% were seen once. Specimen: blood. These TCRs come from a woman in her 50s with Graves' hyperthyroidism that later progressed to Graves' ophthalmopathy.

The chain employs TRBV27 and TRBJ2-1; no clear D gene. V was shortened by 6 bases and J by 7 bases, with 10 bases between the two germline ends. The CDR3 runs to 12 residues. Germline assignment: CDR1 MNHEY and CDR2 SMNVEV (reference sequence). CDR3 in amino acids: CASSWGGNEQFF. The CDR3 DNA reads as TGTGCCAGCAGCTGGGGTGGGAATGAGCAGTTCTTC.

This clonotype showed up many times. This rearrangement joins TRBV2 to TRBJ2-5; either TRBD1 or TRBD2 may supply D (6 bases each). Germline values: CDR1 SNHLY, CDR2 FYNNEI. The CDR3 covers 14 residues. V lost 6 bases and J lost 1, with 12 bases in between. As DNA, the CDR3 is TGTGCCAGCAGGGCGGGACACCTCCAAGAGACCCAGTACTTC. The encoded protein is CASRAGHLQETQYF.

In its sample, this clonotype was seen a few times. J is TRBJ2-3 and V is TRBV29-1; D is uncertain. This CDR3 contains 13 residues. V lost 3 bases and J lost 2, with 9 bases in between. Germline V CDR1 and CDR2: SQVTM, ANQGSEA. DNA of the CDR3: TGCAGCGTTGAGAAAGATTTCACAGATACGCAGTATTTT. Translated: CSVEKDFTDTQYF.

The sample holds many counts of this clonotype. The DNA of the CDR3 is TGTGCCAGCAGTGATTTGAGACTAGCGGGGGGGATCGCAGATACGCAGTATTTT. Amino acids: CASSDLRLAGGIADTQYF. The gene calls are TRBV2 and TRBJ2-3, with 14 bases lining up with TRBD2. Germline V gene data show CDR1 as SNHLY and CDR2 as FYNNEI. CDR3 size: 18 residues. Unmatched junction bases numbered 9, after V lost 3 bases and J lost 4 bases.

In this sample, this clonotype turned up a few times. The chain joins TRBV3-1 to TRBJ2-5, with D unclear. CDR1 is LGHDT and CDR2 is YNNKEL in the germline V gene (reference sequence). There are 15 residues in the CDR3. Trimming took 2 bases from V and 5 from J, leaving 15 bases between them. The CDR3 region is CASSQPGSGRETQYF. For the CDR3, the DNA is TGTGCCAGCAGCCAACCGGGCTCCGGACGGGAGACCCAGTACTTC.

The chain joins TRBV5-1 to TRBJ1-1; D gene ambiguous. V was clipped by 4 bases and J by 10 bases, with 17 bases between them. The CDR3 covers 13 residues. CDR1 and CDR2 (germline): SGHRS, YFSETQ. The CDR3 here is CASSPVVPPRAFF. The CDR3 DNA reads as TGCGCCAGCAGCCCCGTCGTCCCCCCAAGAGCTTTCTTT.